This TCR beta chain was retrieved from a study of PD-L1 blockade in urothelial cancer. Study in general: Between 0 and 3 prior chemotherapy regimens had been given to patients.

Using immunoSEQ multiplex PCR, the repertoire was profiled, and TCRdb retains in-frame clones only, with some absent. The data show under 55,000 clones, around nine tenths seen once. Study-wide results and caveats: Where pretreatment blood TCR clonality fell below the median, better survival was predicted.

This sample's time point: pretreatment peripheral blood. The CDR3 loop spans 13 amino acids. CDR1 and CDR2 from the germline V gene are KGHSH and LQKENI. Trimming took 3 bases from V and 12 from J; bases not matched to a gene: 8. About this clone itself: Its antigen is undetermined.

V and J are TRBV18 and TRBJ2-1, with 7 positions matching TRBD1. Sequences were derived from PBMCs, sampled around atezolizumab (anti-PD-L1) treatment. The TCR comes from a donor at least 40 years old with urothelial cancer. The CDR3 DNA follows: TGTGCCAGCTCACCCCCTGACAGGGCCAGGCAGTTCTTC. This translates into CASSPPDRARQFF. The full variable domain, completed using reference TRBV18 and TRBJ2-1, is NAGVMQNPRHLVRRRGQEARLRCSPMKGHSHVYWYRQLPEEGLKFMVYLQKENIIDESGMPKERFSAEFPKEGPSILRIQQVVRGDSAAYFCASSPPDRARQFFGPGTRLTVL.